The rows below give T cell receptor beta chains drawn from one sample of a study of blood T cell repertoires in COVID-19. TCRdb's table, derived via immunoSEQ multiplex PCR, lists solely in-frame clones and lacks some. The data hold more than 200,000 clones, with more than 75% observed a single time. The sample was PBMCs or T cells enriched from blood (not recorded which). The receptors shown here come from a young man in a cohort exposed to, infected with or recovered from COVID-19 (not recorded which). CDR3s include the opening cysteine and the closing phenylalanine or tryptophan. The order of the fields is J gene, V gene, clone size, D gene, CDR3 protein, CDR3 DNA. D genes are given only for firm matches. The size of a clone is reported for some rows only, either as once, few or many, or as a class for expanded clones.

J: TRBJ2-3
V: TRBV5-4
size: once
D: TRBD2
CDR3: CASSLGGLDSTDTQYF
DNA: TGTGCCAGCAGCTTGGGTGGACTAGATAGCACAGATACGCAGTATTTT

J: TRBJ2-5
V: TRBV14
size: NA
D: TRBD2
CDR3: CASSQGFRTSGIKETQYF
DNA: TGTGCCAGCAGCCAAGGGTTTAGGACTAGCGGAATTAAAGAGACCCAGTACTTC

J: TRBJ2-4
V: TRBV5-5
size: NA
D: TRBD1
CDR3: CASSRTTGPINIQYF
DNA: TGTGCCAGCAGCCGGACGACAGGGCCCATCAACATTCAGTACTTC

J: TRBJ1-4
V: TRBV5-5
size: NA
D: TRBD1
CDR3: CASRGSDRERREKLFF
DNA: TGTGCCAGCAGGGGATCGGACAGGGAGAGAAGGGAAAAACTGTTTTTT

J: TRBJ2-7
V: TRBV11-2
size: NA
D: NA
CDR3: CASSHGQSYEQYF
DNA: TGTGCCAGCAGCCATGGACAGTCCTACGAGCAGTACTTC

J: TRBJ1-2
V: TRBV28
size: once
D: NA
CDR3: CASSLSQAYYGYTF
DNA: TGTGCCAGCAGTTTAAGTCAGGCTTACTATGGCTACACCTTC

J: TRBJ1-1
V: TRBV5-1
size: NA
D: NA
CDR3: CASSLDRTEAFF
DNA: TGCGCCAGCAGTTTGGACCGGACTGAAGCTTTCTTT

J: TRBJ1-3
V: TRBV7-8
size: few
D: NA
CDR3: CASSHFSAQGSGNTIYF
DNA: TGTGCCAGCAGCCACTTCTCGGCGCAGGGATCTGGAAACACCATATATTTT

J: TRBJ1-2
V: TRBV19
size: once
D: TRBD1
CDR3: CASTSQGATANYGYTF
DNA: TGTGCCAGTACGAGTCAGGGGGCGACCGCTAACTATGGCTACACCTTC

J: TRBJ1-2
V: TRBV7-9
size: NA
D: NA
CDR3: CASSPLKGGFNYGYTF
DNA: TGTGCCAGCAGCCCATTAAAAGGGGGATTTAACTATGGCTACACCTTC

J: TRBJ2-1
V: TRBV7-3
size: NA
D: TRBD1
CDR3: CASSTKGAFEQFF
DNA: TGTGCCAGCAGCACTAAGGGGGCGTTCGAGCAGTTCTTC

J: TRBJ2-1
V: TRBV4-1
size: once
D: TRBD2
CDR3: CASSHVGTSPYNEQFF
DNA: TGCGCCAGCAGCCACGTCGGGACTAGCCCGTACAATGAGCAGTTCTTC

J: TRBJ2-2
V: TRBV27
size: NA
D: TRBD2
CDR3: CASSFSGRENTGELFF
DNA: TGTGCCAGCAGTTTTAGCGGGAGGGAGAACACCGGGGAGCTGTTTTTT

J: TRBJ1-2
V: TRBV7-2
size: NA
D: TRBD1
CDR3: CASRVPGQGEGYTF
DNA: TGTGCCAGCAGGGTACCGGGACAGGGGGAAGGCTACACCTTC

J: TRBJ2-7
V: TRBV9
size: NA
D: TRBD2
CDR3: CASSQLAAPYEQYF
DNA: TGTGCCAGCAGCCAGCTAGCGGCCCCCTACGAGCAGTACTTC

J: TRBJ2-1
V: TRBV11-2
size: NA
D: NA
CDR3: CASSLTGTQFF
DNA: TGTGCCAGCAGCTTAACAGGGACCCAGTTCTTC

J: TRBJ1-5
V: TRBV28
size: NA
D: NA
CDR3: CASPSGGSPQHF
DNA: TGTGCCAGCCCTTCCGGGGGTTCTCCCCAGCATTTT

J: TRBJ1-5
V: TRBV25-1
size: NA
D: NA
CDR3: CASSAKGLGQPQHF
DNA: TGTGCCAGCAGTGCTAAGGGACTGGGACAGCCCCAGCATTTT

J: TRBJ1-1
V: TRBV5-1
size: NA
D: TRBD1
CDR3: CASSIDRGRVTEAFF
DNA: TGCGCCAGCAGCATAGACAGGGGGCGCGTCACTGAAGCTTTCTTT

J: TRBJ1-5
V: TRBV28
size: NA
D: TRBD1
CDR3: CASSFPGQGWPQHF
DNA: TGTGCCAGCAGTTTCCCGGGACAGGGGTGGCCCCAGCATTTT

J: TRBJ2-7
V: TRBV15
size: NA
D: TRBD2
CDR3: CATSTHASGKSSYEQYF
DNA: TGTGCCACCAGCACACACGCTAGCGGGAAAAGCTCCTACGAGCAGTACTTC

J: TRBJ2-5
V: TRBV5-4
size: many
D: TRBD2
CDR3: CAALAGKETQYF
DNA: TGTGCCGCCCTAGCGGGAAAGGAGACCCAGTACTTC

J: TRBJ2-1
V: TRBV28
size: NA
D: TRBD2
CDR3: CASRAAGSYNEQFF
DNA: TGTGCCAGCAGGGCAGCGGGATCCTACAATGAGCAGTTCTTC

J: TRBJ2-7
V: TRBV5-1
size: NA
D: NA
CDR3: CASSPESSYEQYF
DNA: TGCGCCAGCAGCCCGGAGAGCTCCTACGAGCAGTACTTC

J: TRBJ2-7
V: TRBV19
size: NA
D: TRBD2
CDR3: CASSTAGAYEQYF
DNA: TGTGCCAGTAGTACAGCGGGAGCGTACGAGCAGTACTTC

J: TRBJ1-1
V: TRBV7-3
size: NA
D: NA
CDR3: CASSLQGTGTEAFF
DNA: TGTGCCAGCAGCTTACAGGGAACCGGCACTGAAGCTTTCTTT

J: TRBJ1-2
V: TRBV24-1
size: NA
D: NA
CDR3: CATSGSGSVYGYTF
DNA: TGTGCCACCAGTGGGTCAGGGTCGGTCTATGGCTACACCTTC

J: TRBJ2-3
V: TRBV19
size: once
D: TRBD1
CDR3: CASSIMRQGDTDTQYF
DNA: TGTGCCAGTAGTATCATGCGACAGGGCGACACAGATACGCAGTATTTT

J: TRBJ2-7
V: TRBV12-3/TRBV12-4
size: NA
D: TRBD2
CDR3: CASTVGLAGEQYF
DNA: TGTGCCAGCACCGTGGGACTAGCGGGAGAGCAGTACTTC

J: TRBJ2-7
V: TRBV5-1
size: NA
D: TRBD1
CDR3: CASTKTGGGWEQYF
DNA: TGCGCCAGCACCAAGACAGGGGGCGGATGGGAGCAGTACTTC

J: TRBJ2-7
V: TRBV5-1
size: few
D: TRBD2
CDR3: CASSFLTSGSYEQYF
DNA: TGCGCCAGCAGCTTCTTAACTAGCGGGAGCTACGAGCAGTACTTC

J: TRBJ1-4
V: TRBV29-1
size: NA
D: TRBD1
CDR3: CSVESPGQGHIATNEKLFF
DNA: TGCAGCGTTGAATCCCCGGGACAGGGCCACATTGCAACTAATGAAAAACTGTTTTTT

J: TRBJ2-1
V: TRBV9
size: NA
D: NA
CDR3: CASSEGGRRLIHEQFF
DNA: TGTGCCAGCAGCGAAGGGGGTCGGAGGTTGATACATGAGCAGTTCTTC

J: TRBJ1-6
V: TRBV28
size: NA
D: NA
CDR3: CASSVAGLDSPLHF
DNA: TGTGCCAGCAGTGTGGCAGGGTTAGATTCACCCCTCCACTTT

J: TRBJ2-4
V: TRBV16
size: NA
D: TRBD1
CDR3: CASSVGQGNIQYF
DNA: TGTGCCAGCAGCGTGGGACAGGGGAACATTCAGTACTTC

J: TRBJ2-1
V: TRBV4-1
size: NA
D: NA
CDR3: CASSQGGQYNEQFF
DNA: TGCGCCAGCAGCCAAGGGGGACAATACAATGAGCAGTTCTTC

J: TRBJ2-5
V: TRBV9
size: NA
D: NA
CDR3: CASSVGLGALQETQYF
DNA: TGTGCCAGCAGCGTAGGACTGGGGGCCCTTCAAGAGACCCAGTACTTC

J: TRBJ2-1
V: TRBV10-1
size: NA
D: TRBD2
CDR3: CASSGGLVSEQFF
DNA: TGCGCCAGCAGTGGGGGACTAGTGAGTGAGCAGTTCTTC

J: TRBJ1-2
V: TRBV29-1
size: NA
D: NA
CDR3: CSVKQLTNYGYTF
DNA: TGCAGCGTGAAACAGCTAACTAACTATGGCTACACCTTC

J: TRBJ1-1
V: TRBV7-8
size: NA
D: TRBD1
CDR3: CASSFRGLNTEAFF
DNA: TGTGCCAGCAGCTTCAGGGGGTTGAACACTGAAGCTTTCTTT

J: TRBJ2-7
V: TRBV27
size: NA
D: NA
CDR3: CASSPPPGYEQYF
DNA: TGTGCCAGCAGTCCCCCCCCCGGCTACGAGCAGTACTTC

J: TRBJ1-2
V: TRBV19
size: once
D: TRBD1
CDR3: CASTAEGAIGYTF
DNA: TGTGCCAGTACGGCGGAGGGGGCGATCGGCTACACCTTC

J: TRBJ1-1
V: TRBV12-3/TRBV12-4
size: NA
D: TRBD1
CDR3: CASSLSIEGAAFF
DNA: TGTGCCAGCAGTTTATCGATTGAGGGGGCGGCTTTCTTT